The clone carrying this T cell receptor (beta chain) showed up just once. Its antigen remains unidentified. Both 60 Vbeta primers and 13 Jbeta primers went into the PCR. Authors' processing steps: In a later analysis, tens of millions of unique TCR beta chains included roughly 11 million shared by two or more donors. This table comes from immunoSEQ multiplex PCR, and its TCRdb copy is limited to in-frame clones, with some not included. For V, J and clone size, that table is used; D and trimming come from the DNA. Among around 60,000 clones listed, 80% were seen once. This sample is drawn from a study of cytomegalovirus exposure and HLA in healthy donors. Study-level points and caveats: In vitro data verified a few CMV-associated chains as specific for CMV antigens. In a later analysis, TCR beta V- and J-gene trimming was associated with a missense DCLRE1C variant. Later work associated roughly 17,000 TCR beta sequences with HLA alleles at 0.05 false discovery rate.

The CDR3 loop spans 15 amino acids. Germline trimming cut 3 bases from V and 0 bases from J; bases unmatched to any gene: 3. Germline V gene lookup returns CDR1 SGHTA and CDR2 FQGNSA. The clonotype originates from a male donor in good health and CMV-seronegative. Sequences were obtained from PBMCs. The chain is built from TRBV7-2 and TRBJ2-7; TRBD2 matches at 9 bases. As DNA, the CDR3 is TGTGCCAGCAGCTTTAGCGGGGGCCGCTCCTACGAGCAGTACTTC. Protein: CASSFSGGRSYEQYF.